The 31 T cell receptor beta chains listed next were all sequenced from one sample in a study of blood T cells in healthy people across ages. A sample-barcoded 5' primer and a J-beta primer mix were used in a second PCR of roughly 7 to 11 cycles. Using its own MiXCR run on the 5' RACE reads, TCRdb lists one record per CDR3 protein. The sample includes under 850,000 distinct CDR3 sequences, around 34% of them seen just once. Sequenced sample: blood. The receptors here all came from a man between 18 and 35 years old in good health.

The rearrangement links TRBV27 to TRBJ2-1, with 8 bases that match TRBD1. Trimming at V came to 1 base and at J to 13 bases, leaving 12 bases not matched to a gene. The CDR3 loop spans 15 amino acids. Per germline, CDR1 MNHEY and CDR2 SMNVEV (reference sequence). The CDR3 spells CASSLWKQGEETQFF. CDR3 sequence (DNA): TGTGCCAGCAGTTTATGGAAACAGGGGGAAGAGACCCAGTTCTTC.

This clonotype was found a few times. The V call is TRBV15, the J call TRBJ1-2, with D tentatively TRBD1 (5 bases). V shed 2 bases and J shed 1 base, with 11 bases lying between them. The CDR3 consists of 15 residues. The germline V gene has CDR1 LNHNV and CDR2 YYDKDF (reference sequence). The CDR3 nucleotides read TGTGCCACCAGCAGAAGTCCAGGGTTTAACTATGGCTACACCTTC. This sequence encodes CATSRSPGFNYGYTF.

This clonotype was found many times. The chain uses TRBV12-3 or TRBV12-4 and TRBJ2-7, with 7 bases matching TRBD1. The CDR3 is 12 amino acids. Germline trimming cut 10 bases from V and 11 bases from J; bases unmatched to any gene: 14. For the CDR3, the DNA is TGTGCCATTTCGACAGGGCTCTCGGCGAAGTACTTC. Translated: CAISTGLSAKYF.

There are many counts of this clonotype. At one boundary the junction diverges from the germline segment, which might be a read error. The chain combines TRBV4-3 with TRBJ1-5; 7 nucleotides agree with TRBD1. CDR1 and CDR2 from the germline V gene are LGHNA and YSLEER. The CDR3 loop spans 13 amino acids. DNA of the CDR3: TGTGCCAGCAGCCAGGGGGTAAATCAGCCCCAGCATTTT. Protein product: CASSQGVNQPQHF.

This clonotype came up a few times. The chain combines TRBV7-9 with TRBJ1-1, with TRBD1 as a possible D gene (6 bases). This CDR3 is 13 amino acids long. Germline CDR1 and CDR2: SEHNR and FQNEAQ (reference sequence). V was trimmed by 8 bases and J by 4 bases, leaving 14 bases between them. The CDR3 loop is CASVRGRGTEAFF. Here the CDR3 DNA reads TGTGCCAGCGTCAGGGGCCGTGGCACTGAAGCTTTCTTT.

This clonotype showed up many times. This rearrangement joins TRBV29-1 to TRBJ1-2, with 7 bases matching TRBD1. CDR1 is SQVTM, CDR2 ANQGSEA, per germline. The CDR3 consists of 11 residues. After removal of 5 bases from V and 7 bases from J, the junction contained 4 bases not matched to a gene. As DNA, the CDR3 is TGCAGCGTTAGACAGGGCGGTGGCTACACCTTC. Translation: CSVRQGGGYTF.

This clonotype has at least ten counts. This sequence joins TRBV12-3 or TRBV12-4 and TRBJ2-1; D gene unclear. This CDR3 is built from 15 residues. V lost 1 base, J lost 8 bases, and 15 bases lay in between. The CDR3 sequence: CASSLVSSRAHEQFF. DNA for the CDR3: TGTGCCAGCAGTTTAGTCTCCAGTAGGGCTCATGAGCAGTTCTTC.

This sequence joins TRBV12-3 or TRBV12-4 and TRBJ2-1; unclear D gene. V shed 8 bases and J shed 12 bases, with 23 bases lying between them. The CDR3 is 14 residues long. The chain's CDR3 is CASRRQSLADGQFF. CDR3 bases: TGTGCCAGCCGCCGCCAATCTTTAGCCGATGGGCAGTTCTTC.

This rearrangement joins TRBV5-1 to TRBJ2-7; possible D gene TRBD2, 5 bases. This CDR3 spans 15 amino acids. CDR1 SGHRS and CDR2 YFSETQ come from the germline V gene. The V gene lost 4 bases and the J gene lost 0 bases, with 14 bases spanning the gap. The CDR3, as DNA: TGCGCCAGCAGCCACCTTCCGGGGAGCTCCTACGAGCAGTACTTC. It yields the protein CASSHLPGSSYEQYF.

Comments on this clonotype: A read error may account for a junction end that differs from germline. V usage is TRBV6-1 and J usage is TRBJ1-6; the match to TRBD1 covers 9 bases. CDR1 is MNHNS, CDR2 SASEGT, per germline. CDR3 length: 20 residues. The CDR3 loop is CACSRHLPGQGEGGNSPLHF. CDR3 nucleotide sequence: TGTGCCTGCAGTCGACACCTCCCGGGACAGGGAGAGGGAGGTAATTCACCCCTCCACTTT.

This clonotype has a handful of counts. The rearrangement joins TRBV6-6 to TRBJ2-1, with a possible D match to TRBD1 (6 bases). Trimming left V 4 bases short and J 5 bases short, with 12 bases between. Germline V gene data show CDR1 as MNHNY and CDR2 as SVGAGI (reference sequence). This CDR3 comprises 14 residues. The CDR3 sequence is CASSSNSGDNEQFF. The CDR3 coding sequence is TGTGCCAGCAGTTCCAACTCAGGGGACAATGAGCAGTTCTTC.

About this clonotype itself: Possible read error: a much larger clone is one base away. In DNA form, the CDR3 reads TGCAGTGCTAGAGGGATAGGGGCCTACGAGCAGTACTTC. Protein product: CSARGIGAYEQYF. The J gene is TRBJ2-5, the V gene TRBV20-1; D might be TRBD1 (5 bases). The J call is uncertain, as TRBJ2-7 better fits the DNA end. The CDR3 extends over 13 amino acids. CDR1 and CDR2 (germline): DFQATT, SNEGSKA (reference sequence).

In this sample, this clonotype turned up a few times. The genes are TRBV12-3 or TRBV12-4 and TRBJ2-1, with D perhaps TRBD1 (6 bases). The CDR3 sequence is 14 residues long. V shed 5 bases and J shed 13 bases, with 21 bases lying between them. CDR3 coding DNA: TGTGCCAGCAGTGGGACGACAGGACCTGAGACCCAGTTCTTC. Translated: CASSGTTGPETQFF.

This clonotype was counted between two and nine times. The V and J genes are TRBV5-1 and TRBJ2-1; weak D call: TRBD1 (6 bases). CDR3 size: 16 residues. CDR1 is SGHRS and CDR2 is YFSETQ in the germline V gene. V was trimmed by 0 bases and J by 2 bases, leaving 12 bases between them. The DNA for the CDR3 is TGCGCCAGCAGCTTGGGAGGGACACCAGCCTACAATGAGCAGTTCTTC. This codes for CASSLGGTPAYNEQFF.

The CDR3, as DNA: TGTGCCACCAGCAGACACAGGGAACGGGCGCAGTTCTTC. As protein: CATSRHRERAQFF. The chain couples TRBV15 to TRBJ2-1; tentatively, D is TRBD1 (6 bases). The CDR3 is 13 amino acids. Germline assignment: CDR1 LNHNV and CDR2 YYDKDF (reference sequence). V was pared by 2 bases and J by 12 bases, with 14 bases between.

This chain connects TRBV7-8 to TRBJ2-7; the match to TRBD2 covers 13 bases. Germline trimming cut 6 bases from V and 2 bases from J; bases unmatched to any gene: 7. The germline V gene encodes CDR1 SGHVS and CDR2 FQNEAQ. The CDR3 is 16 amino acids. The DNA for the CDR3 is TGTGCCAGCAGACTGACTAGCGGGGGGATCCCCTACGAGCAGTACTTC. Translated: CASRLTSGGIPYEQYF.

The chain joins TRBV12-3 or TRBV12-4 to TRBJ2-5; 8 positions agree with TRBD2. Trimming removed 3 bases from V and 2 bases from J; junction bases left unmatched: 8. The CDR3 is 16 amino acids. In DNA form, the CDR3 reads TGTGCCAGCAGTTTCTACAGCGGGGGCTTACAAGAGACCCAGTACTTC. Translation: CASSFYSGGLQETQYF.

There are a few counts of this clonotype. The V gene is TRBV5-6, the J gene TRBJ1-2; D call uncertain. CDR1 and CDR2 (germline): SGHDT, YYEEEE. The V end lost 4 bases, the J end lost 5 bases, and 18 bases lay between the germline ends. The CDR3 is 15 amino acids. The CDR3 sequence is CASSPPPGSVYGYTF. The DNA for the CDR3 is TGTGCCAGCAGCCCCCCCCCGGGCAGTGTATATGGCTACACCTTC.

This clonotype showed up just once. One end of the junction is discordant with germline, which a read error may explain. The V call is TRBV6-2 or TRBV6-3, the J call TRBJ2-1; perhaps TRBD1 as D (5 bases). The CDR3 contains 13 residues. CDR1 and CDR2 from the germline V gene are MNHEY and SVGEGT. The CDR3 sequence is CASSDSGRGGQFF. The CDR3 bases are TGTGCCAGCAGTGACTCAGGAAGGGGTGGGCAGTTCTTC.

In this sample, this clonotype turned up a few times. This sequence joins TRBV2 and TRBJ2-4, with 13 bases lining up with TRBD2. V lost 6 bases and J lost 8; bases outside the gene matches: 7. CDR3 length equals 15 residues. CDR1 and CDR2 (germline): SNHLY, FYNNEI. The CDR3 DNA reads TGTGCCAGCAGCCCGACTAGCGGGGGGCAAGACATTCAGTACTTC. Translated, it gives CASSPTSGGQDIQYF.

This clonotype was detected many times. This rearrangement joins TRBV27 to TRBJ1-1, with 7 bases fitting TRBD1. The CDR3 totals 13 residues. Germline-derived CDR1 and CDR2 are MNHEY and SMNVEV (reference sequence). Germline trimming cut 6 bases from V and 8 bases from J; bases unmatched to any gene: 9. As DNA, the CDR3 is TGTGCCAGCAGCCTTTTTGCGGGACAGGAAGCTTTCTTT. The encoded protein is CASSLFAGQEAFF.

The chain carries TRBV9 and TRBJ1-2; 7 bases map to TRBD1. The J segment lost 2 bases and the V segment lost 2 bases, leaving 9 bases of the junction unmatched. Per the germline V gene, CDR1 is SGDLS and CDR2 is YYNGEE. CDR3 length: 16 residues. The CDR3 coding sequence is TGTGCCAGCAGCGTGGGAGGGACAGCGAAAAACTATGGCTACACCTTC. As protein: CASSVGGTAKNYGYTF.

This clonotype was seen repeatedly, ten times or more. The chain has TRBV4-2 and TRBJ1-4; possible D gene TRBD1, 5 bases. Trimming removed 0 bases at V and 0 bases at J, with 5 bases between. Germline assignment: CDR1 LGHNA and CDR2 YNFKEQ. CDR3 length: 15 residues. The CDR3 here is CASSQEGATNEKLFF. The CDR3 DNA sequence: TGTGCCAGCAGCCAAGAGGGGGCAACTAATGAAAAACTGTTTTTT.

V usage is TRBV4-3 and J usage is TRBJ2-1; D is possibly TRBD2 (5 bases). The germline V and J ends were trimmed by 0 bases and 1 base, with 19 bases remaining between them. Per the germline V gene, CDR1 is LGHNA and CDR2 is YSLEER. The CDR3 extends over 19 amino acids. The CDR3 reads CASSQEAEAVGVSYNEQFF. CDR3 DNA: TGCGCCAGCAGCCAAGAAGCGGAAGCGGTCGGAGTATCCTACAATGAGCAGTTCTTC.

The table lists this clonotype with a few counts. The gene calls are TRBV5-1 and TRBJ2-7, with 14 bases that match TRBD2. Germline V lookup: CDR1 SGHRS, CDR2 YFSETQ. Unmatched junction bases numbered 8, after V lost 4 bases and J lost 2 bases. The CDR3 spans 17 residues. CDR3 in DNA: TGCGCCAGCAGCCTTGGACTAGCGGGGGGACGGACCTACGAGCAGTACTTC. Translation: CASSLGLAGGRTYEQYF.

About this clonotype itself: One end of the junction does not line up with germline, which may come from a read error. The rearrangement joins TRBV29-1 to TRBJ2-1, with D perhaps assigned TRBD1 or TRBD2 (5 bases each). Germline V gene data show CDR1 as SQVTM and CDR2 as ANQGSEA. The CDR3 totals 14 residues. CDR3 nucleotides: TGCGGCGTTGAGCATCGGGGCCCCTACAATGAGCAGTTCTTC. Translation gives CGVEHRGPYNEQFF.

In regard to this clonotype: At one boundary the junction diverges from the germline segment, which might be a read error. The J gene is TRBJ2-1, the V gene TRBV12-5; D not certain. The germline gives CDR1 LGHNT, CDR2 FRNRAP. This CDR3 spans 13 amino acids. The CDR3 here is CASGLVPYDEQFF. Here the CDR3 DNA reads TGTGCTAGTGGTTTGGTACCCTACGATGAGCAGTTCTTC.

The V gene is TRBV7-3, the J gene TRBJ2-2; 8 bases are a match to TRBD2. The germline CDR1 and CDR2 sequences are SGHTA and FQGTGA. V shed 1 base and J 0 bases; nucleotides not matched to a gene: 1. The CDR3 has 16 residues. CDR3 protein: CASSLNGGANTGELFF. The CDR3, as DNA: TGTGCCAGCAGCTTAAACGGGGGGGCGAACACCGGGGAGCTGTTTTTT.

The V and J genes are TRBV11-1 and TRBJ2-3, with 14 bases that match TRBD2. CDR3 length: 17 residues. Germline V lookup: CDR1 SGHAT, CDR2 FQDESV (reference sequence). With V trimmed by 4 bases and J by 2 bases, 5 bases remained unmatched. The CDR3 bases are TGTGCCAGCAGCTCGGAGACTAGCGGGGGGGCCACAGATACGCAGTATTTT. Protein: CASSSETSGGATDTQYF.

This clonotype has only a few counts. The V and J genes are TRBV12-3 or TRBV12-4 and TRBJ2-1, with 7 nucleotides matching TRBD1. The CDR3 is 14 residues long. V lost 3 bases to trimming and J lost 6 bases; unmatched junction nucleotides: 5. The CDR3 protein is CASSFSGGGNEQFF. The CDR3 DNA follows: TGTGCCAGCAGTTTTTCAGGGGGTGGCAATGAGCAGTTCTTC.

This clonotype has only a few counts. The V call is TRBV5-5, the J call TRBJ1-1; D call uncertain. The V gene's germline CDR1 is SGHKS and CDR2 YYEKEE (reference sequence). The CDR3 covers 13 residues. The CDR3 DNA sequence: TGTGCTTCAGCTTTTAGAGAGAACACTGAAGCTTTCTTT. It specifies CASAFRENTEAFF.